This TCR beta chain is from a study of cytomegalovirus exposure and HLA in healthy donors (dated by TCRdb to about 2017). As for the study more broadly: According to a later analysis, one platform produced both the approximately 110 validation repertoires and the roughly 640 repertoires of the first cohort. In addition to the first cohort of roughly 700 subjects, a separate validation cohort of approximately 110 different subjects was used. The study was designed to test whether signatures of past pathogen exposure could be identified by cataloging public T cell receptors. To predict cytomegalovirus infection status, the study brought together high-throughput TCR immunosequencing, statistical association of individual TCRs with disease status, and machine learning. Study-wide conclusions, independent of this receptor: The validation cohort had no HLA typing available for a later analysis, so co-occurrence within that cohort was assessed over all 120 or so repertoires. The classifier was reported to diagnose cytomegalovirus status with high specificity and sensitivity in both the original and validation cohorts. The study listed 164 TCR beta chains as associated with cytomegalovirus. Subsequent analysis determined that TCRs grouped into clusters in the first cohort also showed a tendency toward co-occurrence across the 120 or so validation repertoires, and approximately 94% of cluster scores exceeded 0. It was suggested by the authors that the approach could potentially be generalized to other disease states and immunological phenotypes. Three of the identified cytomegalovirus-associated TCR beta chains were confirmed in vitro to be specific for cytomegalovirus antigens. Across donors, most TCR sequences were observed very rarely, whereas some public TCRs were present in many individuals.

The donors belonged to the validation cohort of 90 to 150 subjects, which was separate from the roughly 670-subject first cohort. Libraries were built with the immunoSEQ multiplex PCR assay. As for how the authors treated the data: To diagnose cytomegalovirus status from the catalog of TCR beta chain sequences, a statistical classification framework was built. Held by TCRdb, this immuneACCESS table contains in-frame sequences only and omits some clones. Under half of the omission traces to an unresolved V gene where checked; the cause of the rest is unknown. V and J calls and clone size come straight from that table; D and trimming were deduced from the DNA. Across this sample there are about 95,000 clones, with roughly 85% seen only once. In total, the top ten clones hold 20% to 25% of the sample. According to the germline V gene (reference sequence), CDR1 reads MNHEY and CDR2 reads SMNVEV. Counted from cysteine to phenylalanine, this CDR3 has 16 amino acids. Just CDR3 DNA is preserved here, 48 bases in frame from base 1. Germline trimming amounts to 5 bases on V and 7 bases on J, with 14 as the count of junction bases outside the gene matches.

With respect to this clone: Its antigen target is currently unknown. No per-base quality is available; no much larger clone lies one base away.

The rearranged segments are TRBV27 and TRBJ2-1, with 7 bases in between that match TRBD1. This receptor was identified in a man between 18 and 29 years old in good health and CMV-seropositive. Sequenced input: PBMCs. CDR3 protein: CASSTRGRSVGNEQFF. In nucleotide form, the sequence is TGTGCCAGCAGTACAAGGGGGCGATCTGTGGGTAATGAGCAGTTCTTC.